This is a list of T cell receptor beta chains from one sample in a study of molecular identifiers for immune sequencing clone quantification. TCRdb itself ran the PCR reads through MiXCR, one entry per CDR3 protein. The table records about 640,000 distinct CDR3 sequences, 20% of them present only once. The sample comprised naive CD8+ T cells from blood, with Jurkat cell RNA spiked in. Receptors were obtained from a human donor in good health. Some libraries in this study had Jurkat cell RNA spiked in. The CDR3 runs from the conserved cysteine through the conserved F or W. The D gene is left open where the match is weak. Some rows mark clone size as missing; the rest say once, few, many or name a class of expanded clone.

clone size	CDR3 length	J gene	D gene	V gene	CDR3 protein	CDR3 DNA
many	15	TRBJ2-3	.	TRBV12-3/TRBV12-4	CASSPQGVSTDTQYF	TGTGCCAGCAGCCCCCAGGGAGTTAGCACAGATACGCAGTATTTT
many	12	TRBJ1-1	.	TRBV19	CASSGLDPEAFF	TGTGCCAGCTCGGGGCTTGACCCTGAAGCTTTCTTT
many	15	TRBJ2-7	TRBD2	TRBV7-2	CASSALSGGSYEQYF	TGTGCCAGCAGCGCCCTTAGCGGGGGTTCCTACGAGCAGTACTTC
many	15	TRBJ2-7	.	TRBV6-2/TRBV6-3	CASTTEGGPPYEQYF	TGTGCCAGCACCACAGAGGGCGGGCCACCCTACGAGCAGTACTTC
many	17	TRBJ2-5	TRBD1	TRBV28	CASSFDPGTGGEETQYF	TGTGCCAGCAGTTTCGACCCCGGGACAGGGGGCGAAGAGACCCAGTACTTC
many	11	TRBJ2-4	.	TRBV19	CASTSLNIQYF	TGTGCCAGTACCTCGTTAAACATTCAGTACTTC
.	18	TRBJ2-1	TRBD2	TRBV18	CASSPPTEGLVFWNEQFF	TGTGCCAGCTCACCACCAACCGAGGGACTAGTTTTTTGGAATGAGCAGTTCTTC
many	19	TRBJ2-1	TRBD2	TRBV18	CASSPPTAGVPPSYNEQFF	TGTGCCAGCTCACCACCTACAGCGGGAGTCCCCCCCTCCTACAATGAGCAGTTCTTC
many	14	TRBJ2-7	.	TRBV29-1	CSVLWQNLGYEQYF	TGCAGCGTTTTATGGCAAAACTTAGGGTACGAGCAGTACTTC
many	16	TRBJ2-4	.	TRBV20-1	CSARDADSLTKNIQYF	TGCAGTGCTAGAGATGCGGACTCCCTCACCAAAAACATTCAGTACTTC
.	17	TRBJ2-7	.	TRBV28	CASSLVGHNPHSYEQYF	TGTGCCAGCAGTTTAGTAGGACACAACCCCCACTCCTACGAGCAGTACTTC
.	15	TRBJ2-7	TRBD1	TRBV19	CASSMGTGVPYEQYF	TGTGCCAGTAGTATGGGGACAGGGGTCCCTTACGAGCAGTACTTC
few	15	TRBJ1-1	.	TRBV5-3	CARSLRPGTNTEAFF	TGTGCCAGAAGCTTGCGACCAGGGACTAACACTGAAGCTTTCTTT
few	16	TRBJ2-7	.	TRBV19	CASSIVFARIPYEQYF	TGTGCCAGTAGTATAGTTTTCGCCAGGATTCCCTACGAGCAGTACTTC
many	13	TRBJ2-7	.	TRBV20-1	CSAPSGLLYEQYF	TGCAGTGCCCCTTCGGGGCTCCTCTACGAGCAGTACTTC
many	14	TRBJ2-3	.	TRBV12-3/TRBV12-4	CASSLGERTDTQYF	TGTGCCAGCAGTTTGGGTGAACGCACAGATACGCAGTATTTT
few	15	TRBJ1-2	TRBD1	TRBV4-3	CASSQYKGGDYGYTF	TGCGCCAGCAGCCAATATAAAGGGGGCGACTATGGCTACACCTTC
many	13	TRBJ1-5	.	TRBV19	CATRDAGSQPQHF	TGTGCCACCCGGGACGCCGGGAGTCAGCCCCAGCATTTT
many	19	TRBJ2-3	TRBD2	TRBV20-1	CSARSGLAGFLASTDTQYF	TGCAGTGCTAGATCCGGACTAGCGGGTTTTCTTGCTAGCACAGATACGCAGTATTTT
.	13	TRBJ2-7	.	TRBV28	CASKGSGSYEQYF	TGTGCCAGCAAGGGAAGCGGATCTTACGAGCAGTACTTC
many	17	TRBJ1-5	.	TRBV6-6	CASSYSSELYSNQPQHF	TGTGCCAGCAGTTACTCGAGTGAACTATATAGCAATCAGCCCCAGCATTTT
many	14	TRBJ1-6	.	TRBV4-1	CASSQTTPNSPLHF	TGCGCCAGCAGCCAAACCACTCCGAATTCACCCCTCCACTTT
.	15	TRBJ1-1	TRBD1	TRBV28	CASSLYRGLATEALF	TGTGCCAGCAGTCTTTACAGGGGGCTTGCGACTGAAGCTCTCTTT
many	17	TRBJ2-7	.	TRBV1	CTSSQVPGSEAPYEQYF	TGCACCAGCAGCCAAGTTCCCGGTTCGGAAGCGCCCTACGAGCAGTACTTC
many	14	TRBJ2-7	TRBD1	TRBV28	CASSFRGQGSEQYF	TGTGCCAGCAGTTTTCGGGGACAGGGCTCCGAGCAGTACTTC
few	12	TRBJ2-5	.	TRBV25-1	CAPHPDQETQYF	TGTGCCCCTCACCCCGACCAAGAGACCCAGTACTTC
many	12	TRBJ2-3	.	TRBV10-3	CAIREDTDTQYF	TGTGCCATCAGAGAAGACACAGATACGCAGTATTTT
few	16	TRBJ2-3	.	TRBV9	CASSEGGEVGGGTQYF	TGTGCCAGCAGCGAGGGGGGTGAGGTGGGAGGGGGTACGCAGTATTTT
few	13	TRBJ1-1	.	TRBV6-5	CASAPGLFTEAFF	TGTGCCAGCGCCCCTGGACTCTTCACTGAAGCTTTCTTT
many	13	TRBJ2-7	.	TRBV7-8	CASSDAAGAGQYF	TGTGCCAGCAGCGACGCTGCAGGGGCCGGGCAGTACTTC
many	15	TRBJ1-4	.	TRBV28	CASSFGSRANEKLFF	TGTGCCAGCAGTTTCGGTAGTCGGGCTAATGAAAAACTGTTTTTT
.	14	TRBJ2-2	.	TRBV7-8	CASTPEMGAGELFF	TGTGCCAGCACCCCGGAAATGGGCGCCGGGGAGCTGTTTTTT
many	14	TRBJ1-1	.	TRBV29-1	CSVDLASWDTEAFF	TGCAGCGTTGATTTAGCGTCATGGGACACTGAAGCTTTCTTT
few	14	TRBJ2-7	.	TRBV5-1	CASSFDPLAYEQYF	TGCGCCAGCAGCTTTGACCCCCTTGCTTACGAGCAGTACTTC
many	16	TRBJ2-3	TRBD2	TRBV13	CASSSASGGAGDTQYF	TGTGCCAGCAGCTCCGCTAGCGGGGGGGCCGGGGATACGCAGTATTTT